The rows below give T cell receptor beta chains drawn from one sample of a study of T-cell memory formation after mild COVID-19. From the 5' RACE reads, TCRdb called clonotypes with MiXCR, one entry per CDR3 protein. The repertoire holds approximately 150,000 distinct CDR3 sequences, with about 6.1% as singletons. Input material: PBMCs or a T cell subset sorted from them (not recorded which). The receptor set was obtained from an adult woman who had mild COVID-19 (a few samples of this study predate the infection). Cell type and time point are not known. The CDR3 runs from the conserved cysteine through the conserved F or W. The D gene is left open where the match is weak.

V gene,D gene,J gene,CDR3 protein
TRBV29-1,-,TRBJ2-2,CSVARAGELFF
TRBV6-5,-,TRBJ2-4,CASSYTLTGAKNIQYF
TRBV18,-,TRBJ2-3,CASSPLVSSTDTQYF
TRBV5-1,TRBD1,TRBJ1-2,CASSYFGTGNYTF
TRBV6-5,-,TRBJ2-1,CASSRPDLGGKQFF
TRBV6-5,-,TRBJ1-1,CASSSPTGTPNTEAFF
TRBV4-1,-,TRBJ2-5,CASSQDPASAAQTQYF
TRBV5-1,TRBD2,TRBJ2-3,CASSLVLAGNWDTQYF
TRBV5-4,-,TRBJ1-2,CASSLHRADYGYTF
TRBV6-1,-,TRBJ1-1,CASSDPGRPNTEAFF
TRBV29-1,TRBD1,TRBJ2-7,CSVHRDSHYEQYF
TRBV7-3,TRBD1,TRBJ1-6,CASSQGQGAGNSPLHF
TRBV10-3,TRBD2,TRBJ2-5,CAIRSSGEETQYF
TRBV7-2,-,TRBJ2-1,CASSLGATSNEQFF
TRBV6-5,-,TRBJ2-6,CASSYGRPGPISPGANVLTF
TRBV28,-,TRBJ2-1,CASSLYEGIEQFF
TRBV6-6,TRBD1,TRBJ1-1,CASSHDRVGGGRAFF
TRBV5-1,TRBD1,TRBJ2-3,CASTLQGFPDTQYF
TRBV7-8,-,TRBJ1-1,CASSVKRWQNLNTEAFF
TRBV3-1,-,TRBJ2-5,CASSQNRAETQYF
TRBV7-2,-,TRBJ2-7,CASKADRRALLEQYF
TRBV5-1,-,TRBJ1-6,CASSKGNSPLHF
TRBV12-3/TRBV12-4,-,TRBJ2-3,CASSLGLGDTQYF
TRBV29-1,-,TRBJ2-6,CSVEPLGSTSGANVLTF
TRBV7-2,TRBD2,TRBJ2-1,CASSSWEGNEQFF
TRBV5-1,-,TRBJ2-1,CASSPGSSYNEQFF
TRBV7-8,TRBD2,TRBJ2-7,CASSLAGSGRIVYEQYF
TRBV2,-,TRBJ1-4,CASVATGRRREKLFF
TRBV7-9,TRBD1,TRBJ1-1,CASSSGQVSAAGTEAFF
TRBV25-1,-,TRBJ2-3,CASTSGPPKYF
TRBV18,-,TRBJ2-3,CASSPTLGVRTDTQYF
TRBV9,TRBD1,TRBJ2-1,CASSVLAGGLPPNEQFF
TRBV5-1,-,TRBJ2-5,CASSLEGPGWETQYF
TRBV7-9,TRBD2,TRBJ2-3,CASSAGGLMSTDTQYF
TRBV12-3/TRBV12-4,TRBD1,TRBJ1-4,CASSYSGGADEKLFF
TRBV24-1,-,TRBJ2-1,CATSDPTGLTNEQFF
TRBV25-1,TRBD2,TRBJ2-1,CASSETSGDDEQFF
TRBV3-1,-,TRBJ2-1,CASSPSTRSWGNEQFF
TRBV7-8,-,TRBJ2-7,CASSLGTAVAGSSYEQYF
TRBV7-9,TRBD1,TRBJ1-5,CASSLVTGAETQPQHF
TRBV7-8,TRBD1,TRBJ1-3,CASSLGQVLSGNTIYF
TRBV7-2,-,TRBJ2-5,CASSRDMVGTQYF
TRBV30,-,TRBJ1-6,CAWSATVAPLHF
TRBV12-3/TRBV12-4,TRBD1,TRBJ2-7,CASSRQGSSYEQYF
TRBV12-3/TRBV12-4,TRBD2,TRBJ2-7,CASSSPTSGAYEQYF
TRBV7-8,TRBD1,TRBJ2-7,CASSPGQGVNEQYF
TRBV5-1,-,TRBJ1-1,CASSPGYSGNTEAFF
TRBV5-1,-,TRBJ2-3,CASSLDRVEVDTQYF
TRBV7-9,-,TRBJ2-4,CASSLVKGAVPHKNIQYF